These T cell receptor beta chains were read from a single sample in a study of Ad26.COV2.S vaccination and SARS-CoV-2 variants. Produced via immunoSEQ multiplex PCR; TCRdb's table is partial and in-frame only. Of some 370,000 clones in the sample, about 80% were seen once. The sequencing here drew on peripheral blood, taken in a trial of Ad26.COV2.S vaccine versus placebo. The receptors here all came from a person between 18 and 65 years old who received the Ad26.COV2.S COVID-19 vaccine or a placebo. Both conserved end residues are part of each CDR3. The order of the fields is J gene, D gene, V gene, clone size, CDR3 DNA, CDR3 protein. The D gene is left open where the match is weak. Expanded clones are given a class, and other clones once, few, many or no size at all.

j_gene: TRBJ1-4; d_gene: .; v_gene: TRBV7-9; abundance: .; CDR3nt: TGTGCCAGCAGGCGGGATTCTAATGAAAAATTGTTTTTT; CDR3aa: CASRRDSNEKLFF
j_gene: TRBJ2-3; d_gene: .; v_gene: TRBV5-8; abundance: .; CDR3nt: TGTGCCAGCAGCTTGGTGGGGACCGGCACAGATACGCAGTATTTT; CDR3aa: CASSLVGTGTDTQYF
j_gene: TRBJ1-4; d_gene: TRBD1; v_gene: TRBV2; abundance: .; CDR3nt: TGTGCCAGCAGTAATGACAGGGGGCCAGATGAAAAACTGTTTTTT; CDR3aa: CASSNDRGPDEKLFF
j_gene: TRBJ1-6; d_gene: .; v_gene: TRBV7-2; abundance: .; CDR3nt: TGTGCCAGCAGCTTACGCGGGGCTATCAGTCATTCACCCCTCCACTTT; CDR3aa: CASSLRGAISHSPLHF
j_gene: TRBJ2-1; d_gene: TRBD1; v_gene: TRBV19; abundance: .; CDR3nt: TGTGCCAGTATAAGCGGAGGGCTGGGACAGGGACCTTACAATGAGCAGTTCTTC; CDR3aa: CASISGGLGQGPYNEQFF
j_gene: TRBJ2-7; d_gene: .; v_gene: TRBV7-4; abundance: few; CDR3nt: TGTGCCAGCAGCTTATACACGTCTCACGAGCAGTACTTC; CDR3aa: CASSLYTSHEQYF
j_gene: TRBJ2-3; d_gene: TRBD2; v_gene: TRBV6-5; abundance: .; CDR3nt: TGTGCCAGCAGTTACAATCTAGCGGGGTCCACAGATACGCAGTATTTT; CDR3aa: CASSYNLAGSTDTQYF
j_gene: TRBJ1-2; d_gene: .; v_gene: TRBV7-2; abundance: .; CDR3nt: TGTGCCAGCAGCTTAGTACAGGGAAATGGCTACACCTTC; CDR3aa: CASSLVQGNGYTF
j_gene: TRBJ1-5; d_gene: .; v_gene: TRBV24-1; abundance: few; CDR3nt: TGTGCCACCTTTGGGCAGGGCAATCAGCCCCAGCATTTT; CDR3aa: CATFGQGNQPQHF
j_gene: TRBJ2-3; d_gene: .; v_gene: TRBV7-6; abundance: .; CDR3nt: TGTGCCAGCAGCTTATCAGATACGCAGTATTTT; CDR3aa: CASSLSDTQYF
j_gene: TRBJ2-7; d_gene: TRBD2; v_gene: TRBV29-1; abundance: .; CDR3nt: TGCAGCGTTACTAGCGGGTACGAGCAGTACTTC; CDR3aa: CSVTSGYEQYF
j_gene: TRBJ2-4; d_gene: .; v_gene: TRBV6-5; abundance: .; CDR3nt: TGTGCCAGCAGGACAGTAGCCAAAAACATTCAGTACTTC; CDR3aa: CASRTVAKNIQYF
j_gene: TRBJ2-1; d_gene: TRBD2; v_gene: TRBV7-9; abundance: .; CDR3nt: TGTGCCAGCGGTCGGGGGGGAAGCTCCTACAATGAGCAGTTCTTC; CDR3aa: CASGRGGSSYNEQFF
j_gene: TRBJ1-2; d_gene: .; v_gene: TRBV6-2/TRBV6-3; abundance: .; CDR3nt: TGTGCCAGCAGTTACCCTCCGGGACATACTTTCAACTATGGCTACACCTTC; CDR3aa: CASSYPPGHTFNYGYTF
j_gene: TRBJ2-2; d_gene: .; v_gene: TRBV5-6; abundance: .; CDR3nt: TGTGCCAGCAGCTTGTACAGCCGATTATGGGGCACCGGGGAGCTGTTTTTT; CDR3aa: CASSLYSRLWGTGELFF
j_gene: TRBJ2-2; d_gene: .; v_gene: TRBV9; abundance: .; CDR3nt: TGTGCCAGCGAGGGACGCCGGGAGTGGACCGGGGAGCTGTTTTTT; CDR3aa: CASEGRREWTGELFF
j_gene: TRBJ2-7; d_gene: .; v_gene: TRBV5-6; abundance: .; CDR3nt: TGTGCCAGCAGTTATCAGGAAAACTCCTACGAGCAGTACTTC; CDR3aa: CASSYQENSYEQYF
j_gene: TRBJ1-6; d_gene: .; v_gene: TRBV6-1; abundance: once; CDR3nt: TGTGCCAGCAGTGAGGCAGGCGAGAATAATTCACCCCTCCACTTT; CDR3aa: CASSEAGENNSPLHF
j_gene: TRBJ2-3; d_gene: TRBD1; v_gene: TRBV11-2; abundance: .; CDR3nt: TGTGCCAGCAGCTCTCGACAGGGAACTAGCACAGATACGCAGTATTTT; CDR3aa: CASSSRQGTSTDTQYF
j_gene: TRBJ2-7; d_gene: .; v_gene: TRBV30; abundance: .; CDR3nt: TGTGCCTGGAACCATGGCGGGGCTAACGAGCAGTACTTC; CDR3aa: CAWNHGGANEQYF
j_gene: TRBJ2-2; d_gene: .; v_gene: TRBV11-3; abundance: .; CDR3nt: TGTGCCAGCAGCTTAAAGGGGTCGAACACCGGGGAGCTGTTTTTT; CDR3aa: CASSLKGSNTGELFF
j_gene: TRBJ1-3; d_gene: .; v_gene: TRBV19; abundance: .; CDR3nt: TGTGCCAGTAGCCTCGGCGTGAGCTCTGGAAACACCATATATTTT; CDR3aa: CASSLGVSSGNTIYF
j_gene: TRBJ1-1; d_gene: .; v_gene: TRBV7-2; abundance: .; CDR3nt: TGTGCCAGCAGCTTAGTGGGCGTGAACACTGAAGCTTTCTTT; CDR3aa: CASSLVGVNTEAFF
j_gene: TRBJ1-2; d_gene: TRBD1; v_gene: TRBV28; abundance: .; CDR3nt: TGTGCCAGCAGTGACAGGGGCCCCCGCTATGGCTACACCTTC; CDR3aa: CASSDRGPRYGYTF
j_gene: TRBJ2-5; d_gene: .; v_gene: TRBV2; abundance: .; CDR3nt: TGTGCCAGCAGGCGGGACAGCCAAGAGACCCAGTACTTC; CDR3aa: CASRRDSQETQYF
j_gene: TRBJ2-1; d_gene: TRBD2; v_gene: TRBV5-1; abundance: .; CDR3nt: TGCGCCAGCAGCTTGACCGTCGGGGGGTCCTACAATGAGCAGTTCTTC; CDR3aa: CASSLTVGGSYNEQFF
j_gene: TRBJ2-3; d_gene: .; v_gene: TRBV30; abundance: .; CDR3nt: TGTGCCTGGGCTCCGGGAGATACGCAGTATTTT; CDR3aa: CAWAPGDTQYF
j_gene: TRBJ2-3; d_gene: .; v_gene: TRBV19; abundance: .; CDR3nt: TGTGCCAGTAGTATCGGAGCGCCGGGCACAGATACGCAGTATTTT; CDR3aa: CASSIGAPGTDTQYF
j_gene: TRBJ2-1; d_gene: TRBD1; v_gene: TRBV7-3; abundance: .; CDR3nt: TGTGCCAGCAGCTTAACCTGGACAGGGGGCAATGAGCAGTTCTTC; CDR3aa: CASSLTWTGGNEQFF
j_gene: TRBJ2-2; d_gene: .; v_gene: TRBV6-6; abundance: .; CDR3nt: TGTGCCAGCAGTTATTCCAACTCGAACACCGGGGAGCTGTTTTTT; CDR3aa: CASSYSNSNTGELFF
j_gene: TRBJ2-2; d_gene: .; v_gene: TRBV19; abundance: .; CDR3nt: TGTGCCAGTCAAAGAGACACCGGGGAGCTGTTTTTT; CDR3aa: CASQRDTGELFF
j_gene: TRBJ1-1; d_gene: .; v_gene: TRBV11-3; abundance: .; CDR3nt: TGTGCCAGCTCCGTTCAGATGAACACTGAAGCTTTCTTT; CDR3aa: CASSVQMNTEAFF
j_gene: TRBJ2-7; d_gene: .; v_gene: TRBV11-3; abundance: .; CDR3nt: TGTGCCAGCAGCCGAAGGCAGGCCGGTCCACACGAGCAGTACTTC; CDR3aa: CASSRRQAGPHEQYF
j_gene: TRBJ2-7; d_gene: .; v_gene: TRBV4-1; abundance: .; CDR3nt: TGCGCCAGCAGCCCCCGGACGGATCCCTACGAGCAGTACTTC; CDR3aa: CASSPRTDPYEQYF
j_gene: TRBJ1-3; d_gene: .; v_gene: TRBV4-2; abundance: .; CDR3nt: TGTGCCAGCAGCCAAGATAAGCAGCCCAGGGTTGGAAACACCATATATTTT; CDR3aa: CASSQDKQPRVGNTIYF
j_gene: TRBJ2-7; d_gene: .; v_gene: TRBV19; abundance: .; CDR3nt: TGTGCCAGTAGCCGAAAACCGGGACACTCCTACGAGCAGTACTTC; CDR3aa: CASSRKPGHSYEQYF
j_gene: TRBJ1-4; d_gene: .; v_gene: TRBV3-1/TRBV3-2; abundance: .; CDR3nt: TGTGCCAGCAGCCTGTCGCAGGGGCGACTGTTTTTT; CDR3aa: CASSLSQGRLFF
j_gene: TRBJ1-2; d_gene: .; v_gene: TRBV28; abundance: .; CDR3nt: TGTGCCAGCAGTTCACAGAGATCGGGTGGCTACACCTTC; CDR3aa: CASSSQRSGGYTF
j_gene: TRBJ2-5; d_gene: .; v_gene: TRBV6-2/TRBV6-3; abundance: once; CDR3nt: TGTGCCAGCAGTTACGTATTACGCCCGGGGGAAGAGACCCAGTACTTC; CDR3aa: CASSYVLRPGEETQYF
j_gene: TRBJ1-6; d_gene: .; v_gene: TRBV12-3/TRBV12-4; abundance: once; CDR3nt: TGTGCCACCCCTACCCCCAAGGGATCACCCCTCCACTTT; CDR3aa: CATPTPKGSPLHF
j_gene: TRBJ2-7; d_gene: .; v_gene: TRBV2; abundance: .; CDR3nt: TGTGCCAGCAGCCAGGGAGTTACCTACGAGCAGTACTTC; CDR3aa: CASSQGVTYEQYF
j_gene: TRBJ1-6; d_gene: .; v_gene: TRBV27; abundance: few; CDR3nt: TGTGCCAGCAGTTTATTTGGGGATAGCTCCTATAATTCACCCCTCCACTTT; CDR3aa: CASSLFGDSSYNSPLHF
j_gene: TRBJ2-3; d_gene: TRBD2; v_gene: TRBV5-4; abundance: .; CDR3nt: TGTGCCAGCAGGGGGACTAGCGGTTCTAGCACAGATACGCAGTATTTT; CDR3aa: CASRGTSGSSTDTQYF
j_gene: TRBJ1-2; d_gene: .; v_gene: TRBV3-1/TRBV3-2; abundance: .; CDR3nt: TGTGCCAGCAGCCCCCAGGGGAGGGGCTTGGGCTATGGCTACACCTTC; CDR3aa: CASSPQGRGLGYGYTF
j_gene: TRBJ1-4; d_gene: .; v_gene: TRBV5-8; abundance: .; CDR3nt: TGTGCCAGCAGCTTGGCCGGGACATCCTCAACTAATGAAAAACTGTTTTTT; CDR3aa: CASSLAGTSSTNEKLFF
j_gene: TRBJ2-7; d_gene: .; v_gene: TRBV29-1; abundance: .; CDR3nt: TGCAGCGTGGCCGGGACGCACATCTACGAGCAGTACTTC; CDR3aa: CSVAGTHIYEQYF
j_gene: TRBJ2-7; d_gene: .; v_gene: TRBV19; abundance: .; CDR3nt: TGTGCCAGTAGTCCTCGGGCAGGACGCTACGAGCAGTACTTC; CDR3aa: CASSPRAGRYEQYF
j_gene: TRBJ1-1; d_gene: .; v_gene: TRBV27; abundance: .; CDR3nt: TGTGCCAGCGTCCCCGCGGCAGCCCCGAACACTGAAGCTTTCTTT; CDR3aa: CASVPAAAPNTEAFF
j_gene: TRBJ2-5; d_gene: .; v_gene: TRBV7-7; abundance: .; CDR3nt: TGTGCCAGCAGCTTAGGGGTGGGGGGCCAAGAGACCCAGTACTTC; CDR3aa: CASSLGVGGQETQYF
j_gene: TRBJ2-2; d_gene: TRBD1; v_gene: TRBV7-9; abundance: .; CDR3nt: TGTGCCGGGGACAGACTTAACACCGGGGAGCTGTTTTTT; CDR3aa: CAGDRLNTGELFF
j_gene: TRBJ1-6; d_gene: .; v_gene: TRBV25-1; abundance: once; CDR3nt: TGTGCCAGCAGTGATGAGTGGGCAGCCCTCCACTTT; CDR3aa: CASSDEWAALHF
j_gene: TRBJ2-1; d_gene: .; v_gene: TRBV11-3; abundance: .; CDR3nt: TGTGCCAGCAGCTCGAACCATGTAAGCAATGAGCAGTTCTTC; CDR3aa: CASSSNHVSNEQFF